The clone carrying this T cell receptor (beta chain) was seen only once. The PCR ran on 60 Vbeta and 13 Jbeta primers. TCRdb keeps only in-frame clones here, not all; method: immunoSEQ multiplex PCR. The table includes roughly 120,000 clones, 60% to 85% detected once. The sample comes from a study of cytomegalovirus exposure and HLA in healthy donors. The CDR3 has 16 residues. CDR1 and CDR2 (germline): MDHEN, SYDVKM. Trimming took off 6 bases at V and 0 bases at J, with 15 bases between the two ends. This sequence joins TRBV28 and TRBJ1-3, with D possibly matching TRBD1 (5 bases). Sequencing was carried out using PBMCs. This TCR derives from a woman aged 60 to 75 in good health and CMV-seropositive. The CDR3 DNA reads as TGTGCCAGCAGCCCCGCCGGACACCGCTCTGGAAACACCATATATTTT. It is translated as CASSPAGHRSGNTIYF.